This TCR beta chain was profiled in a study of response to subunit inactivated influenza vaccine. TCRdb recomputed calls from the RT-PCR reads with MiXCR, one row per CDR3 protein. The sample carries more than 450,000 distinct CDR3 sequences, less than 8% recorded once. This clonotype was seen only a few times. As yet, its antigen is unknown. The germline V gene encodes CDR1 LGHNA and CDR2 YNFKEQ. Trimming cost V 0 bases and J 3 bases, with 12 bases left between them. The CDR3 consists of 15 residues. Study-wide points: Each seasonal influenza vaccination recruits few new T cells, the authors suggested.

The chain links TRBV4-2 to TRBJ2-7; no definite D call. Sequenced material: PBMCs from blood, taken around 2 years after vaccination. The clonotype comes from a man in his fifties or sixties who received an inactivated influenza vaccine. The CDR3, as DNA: TGTGCCAGCAGCCAAGACCGTCGTCCTGACTACGAGCAGTACTTC. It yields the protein CASSQDRRPDYEQYF.